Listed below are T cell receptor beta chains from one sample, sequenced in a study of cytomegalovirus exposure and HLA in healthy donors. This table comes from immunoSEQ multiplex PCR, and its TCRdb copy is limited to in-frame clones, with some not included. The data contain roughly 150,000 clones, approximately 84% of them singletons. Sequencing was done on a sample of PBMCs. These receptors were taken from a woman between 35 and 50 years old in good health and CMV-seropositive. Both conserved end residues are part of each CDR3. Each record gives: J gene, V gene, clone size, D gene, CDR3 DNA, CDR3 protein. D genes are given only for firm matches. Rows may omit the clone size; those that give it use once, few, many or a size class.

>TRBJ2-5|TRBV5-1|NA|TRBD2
TGCGCCGGCAGCCTCTCTAGCGGGGGGTCGGTGGAGACCCAGTACTTC
CAGSLSSGGSVETQYF
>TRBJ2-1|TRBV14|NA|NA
TGTGCCAGCAGCCAAGTGCTAGCTTTCTACAATGAGCAGTTCTTC
CASSQVLAFYNEQFF
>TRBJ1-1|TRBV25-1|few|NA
TGTGCCAGCAATGGGATTGGCAGGGCCACTGAAGCTTTCTTT
CASNGIGRATEAFF
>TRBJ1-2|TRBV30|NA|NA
TGTGCCTGGAGACCCCAGACTGTCGGCTATGGCTACACCTTC
CAWRPQTVGYGYTF
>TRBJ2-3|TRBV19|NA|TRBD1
TGTGCCAGTAAGACAGGGGTAAAATCGGATACGCAGTATTTT
CASKTGVKSDTQYF
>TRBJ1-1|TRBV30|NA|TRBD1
TGTGCCTGGAGCAGGGGGCTGAACACTGAAGCTTTCTTT
CAWSRGLNTEAFF
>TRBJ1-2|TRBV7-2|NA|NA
TGTGCCAGCAGCTTAGACGGTGGAGCAGGGGTATTGAACTATGGCTACACCTTC
CASSLDGGAGVLNYGYTF
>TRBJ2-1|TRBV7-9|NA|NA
TGTGCCAGCAGCTTAAGGGGGGGGAGCGATGAGCAGTTCTTC
CASSLRGGSDEQFF
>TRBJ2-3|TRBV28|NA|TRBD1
TGTGCCAGCACCCCTCTGGGACAGGGGAAGGCAGATACGCAGTATTTT
CASTPLGQGKADTQYF
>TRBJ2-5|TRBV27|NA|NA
TGTGCCAGCAGTCCTGGCCTGTCTGCCCAAGAGACCCAGTACTTC
CASSPGLSAQETQYF
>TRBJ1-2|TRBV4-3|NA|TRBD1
TGCGCCAGCAGCCAAGACTCCCCCGGGACAGGAGGGGGCTACACCTTC
CASSQDSPGTGGGYTF
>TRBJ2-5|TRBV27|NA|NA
TGTGCCAGCAGATCAGGGTCGGCGGAGACCCAGTACTTC
CASRSGSAETQYF
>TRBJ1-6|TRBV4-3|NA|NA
TGCGCCAGCAGCCAAGTTATCCTGAATTCACCCCTCCACTTT
CASSQVILNSPLHF
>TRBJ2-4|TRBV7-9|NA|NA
TGTGCCAGCAGCCCCTGGACAGCCCGCATGGAAAACAGTCAGTACTTC
CASSPWTARMENSQYF
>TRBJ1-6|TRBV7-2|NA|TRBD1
TGTGCCAGCAGGCCTCCGGGACAGGGGGCTAATTCACCCCTCCACTTT
CASRPPGQGANSPLHF
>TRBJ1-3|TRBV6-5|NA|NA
TGTGCCAGCAGTTACTCCCGGGGAAACACCATATATTTT
CASSYSRGNTIYF
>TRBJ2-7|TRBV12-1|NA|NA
TGTGCCAGCAGCTTAGGTGCAGGGAATTTTATCTACGAGCAGTACTTC
CASSLGAGNFIYEQYF
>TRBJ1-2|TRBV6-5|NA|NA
TGTGCCAGCAGTGCGCAACAGGGAAGTCATGGCTACACCTTC
CASSAQQGSHGYTF
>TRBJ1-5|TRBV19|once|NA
TGTGCCAGTAGTAGGGACGCTGGAGGGAATCAGCCCCAGCATTTT
CASSRDAGGNQPQHF
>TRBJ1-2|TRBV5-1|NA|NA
TGCGCCAGCACTACCGACGGAGCTAACTATGGCTACACCTTC
CASTTDGANYGYTF
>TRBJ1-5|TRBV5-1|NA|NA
TGCGCCAGCAGCTTGGAAGGGGCAGGGGCGGGTCAGCCCCAGCATTTT
CASSLEGAGAGQPQHF
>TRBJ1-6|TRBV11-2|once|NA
TGTGCCAGCAGCTTAGTCTTTCCCAATTCACCCCTCCACTTT
CASSLVFPNSPLHF
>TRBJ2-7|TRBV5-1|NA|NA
TGCGCCAGCACCAGGGTTGGGTCCTACGAGCAGTACTTC
CASTRVGSYEQYF
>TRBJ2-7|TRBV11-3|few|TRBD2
TGTGCCAGCAGCTTAGTATATGATTCGCCCAGGACTAGGGCCTACGAGCAGTACTTC
CASSLVYDSPRTRAYEQYF
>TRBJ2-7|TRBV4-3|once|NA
TGCGCCAGCAGCTCACAGGGCGACGAGCAGTACTTC
CASSSQGDEQYF
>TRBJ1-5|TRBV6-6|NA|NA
TGTGCCAGCATTCCCGACAACCCCAATCAGCCCCAGCATTTT
CASIPDNPNQPQHF
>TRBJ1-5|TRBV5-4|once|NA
TGTGCCAGCAGCCGAGGACAGTATCAGCCCCAGCATTTT
CASSRGQYQPQHF
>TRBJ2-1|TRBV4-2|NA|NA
TGTGCCAGCAGCCTCTATAGCGGAAGCTCCTACAATGAGCAGTTCTTC
CASSLYSGSSYNEQFF
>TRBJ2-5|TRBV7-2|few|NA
TGTGCCAGCAGCTTACCCCCGAGGGTCCCCCAGTACTTC
CASSLPPRVPQYF
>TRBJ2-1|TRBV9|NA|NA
TGTGCCAGCAGCGTAGATCCCCCCGGACTGGTGTTTGATGAGCAGTTCTTC
CASSVDPPGLVFDEQFF
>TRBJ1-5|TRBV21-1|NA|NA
TGTGCCAGCAGCAAAGGGACAGGTAGGGGGTGCAATCAGCCCCAGCATTTT
CASSKGTGRGCNQPQHF
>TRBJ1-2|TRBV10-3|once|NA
TGTGCCATCAGTGAGTCGATAGACTATGGCTACACCTTC
CAISESIDYGYTF
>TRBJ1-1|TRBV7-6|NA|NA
TGTGCCAGCAGCTTAGTGGCACAGGGTACGGCTTTCTTT
CASSLVAQGTAFF
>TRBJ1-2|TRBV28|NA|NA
TGTGCCAGCAGTGTCCGTTACAATGGCTACACCTTC
CASSVRYNGYTF
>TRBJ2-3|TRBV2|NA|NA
TGTGCCAGCACGGGGGTCGTTAGCACAGATACGCAGTATTTT
CASTGVVSTDTQYF
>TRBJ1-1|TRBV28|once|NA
TGTGCCAGCAGTATCTCCGTCGGTTGGAGGACTGAAGCTTTCTTT
CASSISVGWRTEAFF
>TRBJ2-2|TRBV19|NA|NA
TGTGCCAGTAGTATCATCGAGCGGGACACCGGGGAGCTGTTTTTT
CASSIIERDTGELFF
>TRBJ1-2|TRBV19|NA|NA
TGTGCCAGTAGTATGGGCCGGACCGTCCTGACAGGTTCCTATGGCTACACCTTC
CASSMGRTVLTGSYGYTF
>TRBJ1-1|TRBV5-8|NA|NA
TGTGCCAGCAGCTTTCAACAATTGAACACTGAAGCTTTCTTT
CASSFQQLNTEAFF
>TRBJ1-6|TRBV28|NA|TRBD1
TGTGCCAGCAGTCCACAAGGACAGGGAGATTCACCCCTCCACTTT
CASSPQGQGDSPLHF
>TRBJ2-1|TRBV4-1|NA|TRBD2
TGCGCCAGCAGCCAAGAGAGAAGCGGGGGTATGGGTGAGCAGTTCTTC
CASSQERSGGMGEQFF
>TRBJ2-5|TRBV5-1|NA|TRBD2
TGCGCCAGCAGCTTGTTGGGGGGGGAGACCCAGTACTTC
CASSLLGGETQYF
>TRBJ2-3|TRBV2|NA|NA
TGTGCCAGCAGTAACCAGGACAGCTACCCGTCCACAGATACGCAGTATTTT
CASSNQDSYPSTDTQYF
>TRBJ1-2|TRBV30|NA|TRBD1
TGTGCCTGGAGTTTAGAGAGGGACAGTGGCTACACCTTC
CAWSLERDSGYTF
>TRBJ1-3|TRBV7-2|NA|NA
TGTGCCAGCAGCTTAAAGCCGGGGGGGGCTAACTCTGGAAACACCATATATTTT
CASSLKPGGANSGNTIYF
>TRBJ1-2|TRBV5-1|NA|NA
TGCGCCAGCAGCTGGAGACCCTCTTATGGCTACACCTTC
CASSWRPSYGYTF
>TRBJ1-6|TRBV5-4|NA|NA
TGTGCCAGCAGCTCACAGGCGCTAGGAAATTCACCCCTCCACTTT
CASSSQALGNSPLHF